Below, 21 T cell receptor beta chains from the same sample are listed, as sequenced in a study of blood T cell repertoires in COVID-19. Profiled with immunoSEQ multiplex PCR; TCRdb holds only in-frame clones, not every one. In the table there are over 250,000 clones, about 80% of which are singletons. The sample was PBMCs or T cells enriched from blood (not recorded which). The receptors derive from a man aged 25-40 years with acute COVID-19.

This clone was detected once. CDR3 bases: TGTGCCAGCAGCGCGGGACTCTCGAACACAGATACGCAGTATTTT. This translates into CASSAGLSNTDTQYF. The chain is built from TRBV5-8 and TRBJ2-3, with D possibly matching TRBD2 (6 bases). The germline gives CDR1 SGHTS, CDR2 YDEGEE. The CDR3 extends over 15 amino acids. V lost 4 bases, J lost 2 bases, and 14 bases lay in between.

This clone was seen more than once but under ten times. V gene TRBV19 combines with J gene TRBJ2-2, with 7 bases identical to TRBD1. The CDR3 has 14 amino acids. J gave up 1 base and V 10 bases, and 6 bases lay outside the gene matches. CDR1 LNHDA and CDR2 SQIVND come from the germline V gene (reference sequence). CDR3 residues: CATQGSRNTGELFF. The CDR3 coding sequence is TGTGCCACACAGGGGTCTCGGAACACCGGGGAGCTGTTTTTT.

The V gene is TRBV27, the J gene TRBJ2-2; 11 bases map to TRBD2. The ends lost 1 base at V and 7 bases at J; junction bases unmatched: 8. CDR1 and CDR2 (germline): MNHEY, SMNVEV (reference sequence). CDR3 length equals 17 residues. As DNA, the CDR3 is TGTGCCAGCAGTTTATTGGGTAGCGGGGGGGCCTTCGGGGAGCTGTTTTTT. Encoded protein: CASSLLGSGGAFGELFF.

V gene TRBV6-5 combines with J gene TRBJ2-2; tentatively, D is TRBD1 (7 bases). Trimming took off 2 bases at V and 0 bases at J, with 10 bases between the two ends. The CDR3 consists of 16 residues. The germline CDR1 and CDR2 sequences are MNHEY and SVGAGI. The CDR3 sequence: CASSYGGTANTGELFF. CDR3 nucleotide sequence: TGTGCCAGCAGTTACGGGGGGACAGCGAACACCGGGGAGCTGTTTTTT.

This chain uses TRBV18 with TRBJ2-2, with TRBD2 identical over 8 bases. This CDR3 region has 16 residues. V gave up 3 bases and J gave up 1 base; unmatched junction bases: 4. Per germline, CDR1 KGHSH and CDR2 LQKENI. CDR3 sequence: CASSPATSGNTGELFF. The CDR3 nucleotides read TGTGCCAGCTCACCCGCAACTAGCGGGAACACCGGGGAGCTGTTTTTT.

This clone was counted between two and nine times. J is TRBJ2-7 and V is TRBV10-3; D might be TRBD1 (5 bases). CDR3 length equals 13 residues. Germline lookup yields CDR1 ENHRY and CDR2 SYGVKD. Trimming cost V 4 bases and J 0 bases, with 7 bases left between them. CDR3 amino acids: CAISVDNSYEQYV. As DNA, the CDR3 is TGTGCCATCAGTGTGGACAACTCCTACGAGCAGTACGTC.

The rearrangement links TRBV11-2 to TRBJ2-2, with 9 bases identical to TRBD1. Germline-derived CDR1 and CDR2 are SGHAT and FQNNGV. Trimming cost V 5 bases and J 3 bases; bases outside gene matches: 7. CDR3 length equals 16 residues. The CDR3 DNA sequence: TGTGCCAGCAGCCGTGCCGGGACAGGGCACACCGGGGAGCTGTTTTTT. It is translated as CASSRAGTGHTGELFF.

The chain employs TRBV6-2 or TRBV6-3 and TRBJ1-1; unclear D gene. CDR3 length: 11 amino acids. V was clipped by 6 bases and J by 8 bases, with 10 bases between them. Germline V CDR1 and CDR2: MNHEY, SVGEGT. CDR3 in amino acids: CASSLDYEAFF. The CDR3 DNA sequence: TGTGCCAGCAGCCTAGATTACGAAGCTTTCTTT.

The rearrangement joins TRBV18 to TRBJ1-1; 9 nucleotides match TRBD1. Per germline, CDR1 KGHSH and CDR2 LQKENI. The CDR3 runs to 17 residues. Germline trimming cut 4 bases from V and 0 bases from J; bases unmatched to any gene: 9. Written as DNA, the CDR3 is TGTGCCAGCTCACAGCAACAGGGGGCCGGGATGAACACTGAAGCTTTCTTT. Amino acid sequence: CASSQQQGAGMNTEAFF.

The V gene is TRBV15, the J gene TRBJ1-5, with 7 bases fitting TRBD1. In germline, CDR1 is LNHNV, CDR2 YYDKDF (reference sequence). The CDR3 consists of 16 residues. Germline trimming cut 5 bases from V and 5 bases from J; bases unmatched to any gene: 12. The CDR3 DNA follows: TGTGCCACCAGCGTTCAAAGGGGGACAGACTATCAGCCCCAGCATTTT. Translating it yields CATSVQRGTDYQPQHF.

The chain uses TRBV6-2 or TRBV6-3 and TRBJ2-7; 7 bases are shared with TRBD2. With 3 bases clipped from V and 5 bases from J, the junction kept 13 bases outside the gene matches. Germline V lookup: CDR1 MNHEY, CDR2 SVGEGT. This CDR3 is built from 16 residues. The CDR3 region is CASSYGRGIKLHEQYV. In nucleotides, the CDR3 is TGTGCCAGCAGTTATGGGCGGGGGATTAAACTCCACGAGCAGTACGTC.

This CDR3 reads CASSESGNTEAFF. In nucleotides, the CDR3 is TGTGCCAGCAGTGAATCGGGGAACACTGAAGCTTTCTTT. The chain recombines TRBV6-1 with TRBJ1-1; D gene ambiguous. There are 13 residues in the CDR3. Germline loops: CDR1 MNHNS, CDR2 SASEGT. V shed 2 bases and J shed 1 base, with 5 bases lying between them.

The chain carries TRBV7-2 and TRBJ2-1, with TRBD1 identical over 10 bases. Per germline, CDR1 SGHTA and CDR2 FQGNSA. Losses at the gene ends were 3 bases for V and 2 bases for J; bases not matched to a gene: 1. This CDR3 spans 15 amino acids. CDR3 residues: CASSFDRGPYNEQFF. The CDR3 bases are TGTGCCAGCAGCTTTGACAGGGGGCCCTACAATGAGCAGTTCTTC.

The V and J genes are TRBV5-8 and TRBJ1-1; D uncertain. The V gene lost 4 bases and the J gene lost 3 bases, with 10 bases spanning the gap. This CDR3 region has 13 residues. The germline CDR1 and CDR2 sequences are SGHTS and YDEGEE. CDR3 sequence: CASSAEIDTEAFF. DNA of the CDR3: TGTGCCAGCAGCGCCGAGATCGACACTGAAGCTTTCTTT.

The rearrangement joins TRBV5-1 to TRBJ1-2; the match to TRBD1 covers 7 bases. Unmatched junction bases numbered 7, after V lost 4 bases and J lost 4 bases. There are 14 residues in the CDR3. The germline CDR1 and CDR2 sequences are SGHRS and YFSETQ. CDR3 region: CASSHTQGSYGYTF. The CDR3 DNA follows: TGCGCCAGCAGCCATACACAGGGGTCCTATGGCTACACCTTC.

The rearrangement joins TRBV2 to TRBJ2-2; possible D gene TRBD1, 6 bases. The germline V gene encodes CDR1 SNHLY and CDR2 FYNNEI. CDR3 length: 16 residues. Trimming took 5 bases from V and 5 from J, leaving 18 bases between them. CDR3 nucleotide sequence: TGTGCCAGCAGTAGCCAAACCTACACAGGGACCGGGGAGCTGTTTTTT. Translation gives CASSSQTYTGTGELFF. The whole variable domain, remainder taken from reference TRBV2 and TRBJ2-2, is EPEVTQTPSHQVTQMGQEVILRCVPISNHLYFYWYRQILGQKVEFLVSFYNNEISEKSEIFDDQFSVERPDGSNFTLKIRSTKLEDSAMYFCASSSQTYTGTGELFFGEGSRLTVL.

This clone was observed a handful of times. The CDR3 is CASSSTENTEAFF. CDR3 bases: TGTGCCAGCAGTTCAACAGAGAACACTGAAGCTTTCTTT. The rearrangement links TRBV7-2 to TRBJ1-1, with D unresolved. V was shortened by 6 bases and J by 1 base, with 9 bases between the two germline ends. Germline V gives CDR1 SGHTA, CDR2 FQGNSA. The CDR3 covers 13 residues.

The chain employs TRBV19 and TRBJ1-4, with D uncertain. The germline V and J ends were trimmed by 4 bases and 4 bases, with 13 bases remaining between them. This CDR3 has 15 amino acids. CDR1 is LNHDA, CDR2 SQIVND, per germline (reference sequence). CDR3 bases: TGTGCCAGTAGTAGATACAGTTACCTTAATGAAAAACTGTTTTTT. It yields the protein CASSRYSYLNEKLFF. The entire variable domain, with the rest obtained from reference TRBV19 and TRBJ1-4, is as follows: DGGITQSPKYLFRKEGQNVTLSCEQNLNHDAMYWYRQDPGQGLRLIYYSQIVNDFQKGDIAEGYSVSREKKESFPLTVTSAQKNPTAFYLCASSRYSYLNEKLFFGSGTQLSVL.

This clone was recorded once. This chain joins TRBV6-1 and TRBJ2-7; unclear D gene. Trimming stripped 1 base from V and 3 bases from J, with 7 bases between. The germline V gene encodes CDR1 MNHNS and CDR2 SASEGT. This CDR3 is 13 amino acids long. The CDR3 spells CASSEGPNYEQYV. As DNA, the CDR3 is TGTGCCAGCAGTGAAGGTCCAAACTACGAGCAGTACGTC.

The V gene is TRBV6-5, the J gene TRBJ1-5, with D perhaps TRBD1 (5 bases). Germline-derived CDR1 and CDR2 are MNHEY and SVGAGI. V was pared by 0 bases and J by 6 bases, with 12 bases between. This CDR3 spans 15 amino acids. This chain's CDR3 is CASSYSNPRVQPQHF. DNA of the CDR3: TGTGCCAGCAGTTACTCGAATCCCAGGGTTCAGCCCCAGCATTTT.

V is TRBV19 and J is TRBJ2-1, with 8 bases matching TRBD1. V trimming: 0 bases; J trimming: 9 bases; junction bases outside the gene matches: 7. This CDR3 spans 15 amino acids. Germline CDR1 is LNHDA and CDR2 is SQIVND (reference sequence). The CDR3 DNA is TGTGCCAGTAGTATAGAGCAGGGGGCAAGGGTTGAGCAGTTCTTC. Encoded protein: CASSIEQGARVEQFF.